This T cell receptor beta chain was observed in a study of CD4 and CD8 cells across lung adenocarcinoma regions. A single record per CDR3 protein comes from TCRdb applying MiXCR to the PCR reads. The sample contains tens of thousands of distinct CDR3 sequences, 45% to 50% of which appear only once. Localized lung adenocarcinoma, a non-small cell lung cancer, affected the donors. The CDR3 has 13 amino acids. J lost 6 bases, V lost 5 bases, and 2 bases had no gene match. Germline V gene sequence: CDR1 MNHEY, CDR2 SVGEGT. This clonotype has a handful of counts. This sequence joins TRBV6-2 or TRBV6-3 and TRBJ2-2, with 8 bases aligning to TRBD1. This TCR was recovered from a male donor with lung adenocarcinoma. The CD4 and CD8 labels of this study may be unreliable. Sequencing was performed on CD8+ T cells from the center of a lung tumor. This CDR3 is CASSGQGSGELFF. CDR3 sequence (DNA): TGTGCCAGCAGTGGACAGGGTTCCGGGGAGCTGTTTTTT.